This TCR beta chain was identified in a study of blood T cell repertoires in COVID-19 (TCRdb year 2020). With respect to the entire study: Samples from collaborators originated in the United States, Italy and Spain and spanned both the acute and convalescent phases of COVID-19. Sample metadata almost always included a de-identified subject ID, COVID-19 status, age in years and sex. Samples were obtained from the ongoing ImmuneRACE study (first 160 participants) and from over a thousand subjects provided by 6 global collaborators. Deeply sampled blood TCRbeta repertoires from subjects exposed to, actively infected with, or recovered from COVID-19 were included in the dataset. Where available, HLA class I and class II types were taken from metadata supplied by the sample provider and were not determined by assay-based typing. The material from the prospective study consisted of cDNA or gDNA derived from T cells, B-cell-depleted T cells, or PBMCs. The repertoires were released in a freely available public database intended as a resource for research on the immune response to SARS-CoV-2. General conclusions and limits of the study: The quantity of clinical and demographic metadata differed by source and by participant and was supplied without curation.

TCRbeta CDR3 regions were amplified from genomic DNA using the immunoSEQ Assay, a bias-controlled multiplex PCR. In the paper's pipeline: Nucleated cell counts per sample were estimated from amplification of reference gene primers within the assay. To quantify the absolute abundance of each unique TCRbeta CDR3 rearrangement, sequence reads were collapsed and filtered. Productive Simpson clonality was computed per sample as the square root of Simpson's diversity index over productive rearrangements. TCRdb took over this immuneACCESS table, retaining in-frame rearrangements with V and J assigned. Such tables are incomplete; in checked studies, under half of the missing clones stem from an unresolved V gene, and the remainder is unexplained. For V, J and clone size, that table is used; D and trimming come from the DNA. Within this sample are about 74,000 clones, with 70% to 90% of them counted one time only. Roughly 2.7% of the sample lies in the top ten.

Each collaborating institution followed its own protocols to collect whole blood in K2EDTA tubes. Collaborator samples were shipped for TCRbeta analysis as frozen whole blood, isolated PBMCs, or DNA extracted from either sample type. A distance of 17 bases separates the germline ends of V and J, which lose 5 bases and 1 base respectively. The CDR3 has 16 amino acids, counting the end cysteine and phenylalanine. The sequence is cut down to CDR3 DNA, 48 bases in frame from base 1. CDR1 is given as GTSNPN and CDR2 as SVGIG, both from the germline V gene (reference sequence). To note about this clone: Its recognized antigen is unknown. One base away there is no much larger clone; base qualities are not given.

Sequencing was carried out using peripheral blood. The chain was built from TRBV30 and TRBJ2-2; the best D guess is TRBD2, with 6 bases matching. This TCR was sampled from a man in his sixties or seventies with active or convalescent COVID-19. CDR3 protein: CAWSSEGRRNTGELFF. The nucleotides read TGTGCCTGGTCCTCGGAGGGCAGAAGGAACACCGGGGAGCTGTTTTTT.